A selection of T cell receptor beta chains follows, all from one sample in a study of sequential checkpoint blockade in melanoma. Clones were read by immunoSEQ multiplex PCR, and TCRdb kept only the in-frame ones, dropping some. The sample holds 20,000 to 25,000 clones, around 25% seen once. The sample here was tumor tissue (inferred from file names), taken from a patient given nivolumab and ipilimumab in sequence. The receptor source for this set is a human donor with melanoma. CDR3s include the opening cysteine and the closing phenylalanine or tryptophan. D genes are given only for firm matches. For some rows the clone size is stated as once, few or many, or as a class when expanded; others skip it.

CASSDRSKGYEQFF,TGTGCCAGCAGTGATAGGTCGAAGGGATATGAGCAGTTCTTC,TRBJ2-1,TRBV6-8,.,.
CASTRISGANVLTF,TGTGCCAGCACCCGTATCTCTGGGGCCAACGTCCTGACTTTC,TRBJ2-6,TRBV11-3,few,.
CASVSGWNTGELFF,TGTGCCAGTGTGTCGGGCTGGAACACCGGGGAGCTGTTTTTT,TRBJ2-2,TRBV28,.,.
CASSIDPSDGELFF,TGTGCCAGTAGTATAGATCCCAGTGACGGGGAGCTGTTTTTT,TRBJ2-2,TRBV19,.,.
CASSPGVKGRYEQYF,TGCGCCAGCAGCCCGGGCGTGAAGGGAAGGTACGAGCAGTACTTC,TRBJ2-7,TRBV5-1,.,.
CASSLAGQSNTEAFF,TGCGCCAGCAGCTTAGCAGGACAGAGCAACACTGAAGCTTTCTTT,TRBJ1-1,TRBV5-1,.,.
CASSQRADANNEQFF,TGCGCCAGCAGCCAGCGGGCGGACGCAAACAATGAGCAGTTCTTC,TRBJ2-1,TRBV4-1,few,.
CASRAGGPGNIQYF,TGTGCCAGCAGGGCGGGGGGGCCCGGGAACATTCAGTACTTC,TRBJ2-4,TRBV2,.,TRBD2
CASSPRDSRRAEAFF,TGTGCCAGTAGTCCAAGGGACAGCCGAAGAGCTGAAGCTTTCTTT,TRBJ1-1,TRBV19,few,TRBD1
CATHLQSGLGYTF,TGTGCCACCCACCTCCAGTCAGGGTTGGGCTACACCTTC,TRBJ1-2,TRBV28,few,.
CASSPDRSSNTQYF,TGTGCCAGCAGCCCGGACAGGTCGTCGAATACGCAGTATTTT,TRBJ2-3,TRBV6-8,few,TRBD1
CASSLVAGGETQYF,TGTGCCAGCAGCTTAGTGGCAGGGGGAGAGACCCAGTACTTC,TRBJ2-5,TRBV11-3,many,TRBD1
CASSWTTGTGSYEQYF,TGTGCCAGCAGCTGGACTACCGGGACAGGGTCCTACGAGCAGTACTTC,TRBJ2-7,TRBV11-3,few,TRBD1
CASRAVTPGYGYTF,TGTGCCAGCAGAGCCGTTACACCGGGCTATGGCTACACCTTC,TRBJ1-2,TRBV28,many,.
CASSLVGGSYEQYF,TGTGCCAGCAGCTTAGTAGGAGGATCCTACGAGCAGTACTTC,TRBJ2-7,TRBV11-3,many,.
CASSLSGGGAYEQYF,TGTGCCAGCAGTTTATCGGGAGGGGGCGCCTACGAGCAGTACTTC,TRBJ2-7,TRBV28,few,.
CASSLIAGVFEQYF,TGTGCCAGCAGTTTAATAGCGGGAGTATTCGAGCAGTACTTC,TRBJ2-7,TRBV28,.,TRBD2
CASSIVSGGAFRETQYF,TGTGCCAGTAGTATAGTGAGCGGGGGGGCTTTTCGAGAGACCCAGTACTTC,TRBJ2-5,TRBV19,once,TRBD2
CASRRTGMNTEAFF,TGTGCCAGCAGACGTACAGGGATGAACACTGAAGCTTTCTTT,TRBJ1-1,TRBV6-8,few,.
CASSDFRGPTYGGNTEAFF,TGTGCCAGCAGTGACTTCCGAGGCCCAACCTACGGGGGGAACACTGAAGCTTTCTTT,TRBJ1-1,TRBV6-8,.,.
CASSQDWGEGPHEQYF,TGTGCCAGCAGCCAAGATTGGGGGGAGGGCCCCCACGAGCAGTACTTC,TRBJ2-7,TRBV14,.,TRBD2
CAWRTNSYEQYF,TGTGCCTGGCGAACAAACAGTTACGAGCAGTACTTC,TRBJ2-7,TRBV30,.,.
CASSLDRVNGYTF,TGTGCCAGTAGTTTAGACAGGGTGAATGGCTACACCTTC,TRBJ1-2,TRBV19,few,TRBD1
CASSISGRENIQYF,TGTGCCAGTAGTATATCAGGGAGAGAGAACATTCAGTACTTC,TRBJ2-4,TRBV19,.,.
CASSQAGNRGETQYF,TGCGCCAGCAGCCAGGCGGGTAACAGAGGGGAGACCCAGTACTTC,TRBJ2-5,TRBV4-1,.,.
CASSFLDGTGGNEQFF,TGTGCCAGCAGCTTCCTGGACGGGACAGGGGGCAATGAGCAGTTCTTC,TRBJ2-1,TRBV11-3,.,TRBD1
CASMEGTGTEAFF,TGCGCCAGCATGGAAGGGACGGGCACTGAAGCTTTCTTT,TRBJ1-1,TRBV4-1,medium-sized,.
CASSRSGTPNTEAFF,TGTGCCAGCTCACGAAGCGGGACACCAAACACTGAAGCTTTCTTT,TRBJ1-1,TRBV18,few,.
CASSQELGAGGSNQPQHF,TGCGCCAGCAGCCAAGAACTGGGGGCGGGCGGGAGCAATCAGCCCCAGCATTTT,TRBJ1-5,TRBV23-1,few,.
CASSRRAGMSETQYF,TGTGCCAGCAGCCGTCGGGCGGGGATGTCGGAGACCCAGTACTTC,TRBJ2-5,TRBV11-3,.,.
CASSLLPLGSISGNTIYF,TGCGCCAGCAGCCTACTCCCGCTAGGGTCGATCTCTGGAAACACCATATATTTT,TRBJ1-3,TRBV4-1,.,.
CASSLLGDEQFF,TGTGCCAGCAGTCTCTTGGGGGATGAGCAGTTCTTC,TRBJ2-1,TRBV28,.,.
CASTETGGVGELFF,TGCGCCAGCACCGAGACAGGGGGCGTTGGGGAGCTGTTTTTT,TRBJ2-2,TRBV5-1,few,TRBD1
CASTGPEEIDEQYF,TGTGCCAGCACGGGTCCGGAGGAAATAGACGAGCAGTACTTC,TRBJ2-7,TRBV11-3,.,.
CASSLVGLAGAGANVLTF,TGTGCCAGCAGCTTGGTTGGTCTAGCGGGAGCTGGGGCCAACGTCCTGACTTTC,TRBJ2-6,TRBV7-6,many,TRBD2
CASGRQGLTGELFF,TGTGCCAGCGGGCGGCAGGGGCTCACCGGGGAGCTGTTTTTT,TRBJ2-2,TRBV28,.,.
CAIRGAEAGLNYGYTF,TGTGCCATCAGGGGGGCGGAGGCTGGGCTTAACTATGGCTACACCTTC,TRBJ1-2,TRBV10-3,few,.
CAWIIGGRTHTF,TGTGCCTGGATCATAGGGGGGAGGACCCACACCTTC,TRBJ1-2,TRBV30,medium-sized,.
CSVYRGLNYGYTF,TGCAGCGTCTACAGGGGGCTTAACTATGGCTACACCTTC,TRBJ1-2,TRBV29-1,.,TRBD1
CASRPSGATYNEQFF,TGTGCCAGCAGACCTAGCGGGGCTACCTACAATGAGCAGTTCTTC,TRBJ2-1,TRBV11-1,few,TRBD2
CASSPGGVADTQYF,TGTGCCAGTAGTCCGGGAGGGGTGGCAGATACGCAGTATTTT,TRBJ2-3,TRBV19,.,TRBD2
CASSSSGGAVGYTF,TGTGCCAGCAGCTCCAGTGGGGGGGCGGTTGGCTACACCTTC,TRBJ1-2,TRBV11-3,.,.
CASSRLAGIGELFF,TGTGCCAGCAGCCGCCTAGCGGGGATCGGGGAGCTGTTTTTT,TRBJ2-2,TRBV14,.,TRBD2
CASSTTRGGLSEKLFF,TGTGCCAGCAGTACGACCCGGGGAGGGCTAAGTGAAAAACTGTTTTTT,TRBJ1-4,TRBV6-8,.,.
CASSLGVLSDYGYTF,TGTGCCAGCAGTTTAGGGGTTTTGAGTGACTATGGCTACACCTTC,TRBJ1-2,TRBV28,many,.
CASSIVLLSDEQYF,TGTGCCAGTAGTATAGTACTCCTGAGCGACGAGCAGTACTTC,TRBJ2-7,TRBV19,few,.
CASSPRGDTQYF,TGTGCCAGCTCACCGAGGGGGGATACGCAGTATTTT,TRBJ2-3,TRBV18,.,.
CASSFSGATDTQYF,TGCGCCAGCAGCTTTAGCGGGGCCACAGATACGCAGTATTTT,TRBJ2-3,TRBV5-1,.,TRBD2
CASLFTGGSGELFF,TGTGCCAGCCTTTTCACAGGGGGCTCCGGGGAGCTGTTTTTT,TRBJ2-2,TRBV18,.,TRBD1
CATSRDWGQGGDTQYF,TGTGCCACCAGCAGAGATTGGGGACAGGGAGGGGATACGCAGTATTTT,TRBJ2-3,TRBV15,.,TRBD1